The 13 T cell receptor beta chains given below trace back to one sample, sequenced in a study of OX40 agonist ivuxolimab in advanced cancers. Clones were sequenced by immunoSEQ multiplex PCR, and TCRdb holds only the in-frame ones, with some missing. The sample has some 74,000 clones, about 94% seen once. The sample was CD4+ or CD8+ T cells sorted from blood, taken in a trial of the OX40 agonist ivuxolimab. The receptors were gathered from an adult with an advanced solid tumor such as melanoma, head and neck, liver or kidney cancer.

For this clone: One end of the junction varies from germline; a read error may be responsible. The chain uses TRBV10-3 and TRBJ2-5, with a weak D call TRBD1 (6 bases). The CDR3 runs 15 residues. CDR1 and CDR2 from the germline V gene are ENHRY and SYGVKD. The CDR3 loop is CASSPLTGPQETQYF. In DNA, the CDR3 is TGTGCCAGCAGTCCCCTGACAGGCCCCCAAGAGACCCAGTACTTC.

The chain joins TRBV27 to TRBJ2-7, with D unresolved. Germline CDR1 MNHEY, CDR2 SMNVEV (reference sequence). CDR3 size: 14 residues. V was cut by 6 bases and J by 3 bases, with 15 bases left in between. CDR3 nucleotides: TGTGCCAGCAGCCCTGGTCAAGGAGACTACGAGCAGTACTTC. Translation: CASSPGQGDYEQYF.

For the CDR3, the DNA is TGTGCCAGCAGTCCCCTGACTATCGCGGGGGCGAAGTACGAGCAGTACTTC. It yields the protein CASSPLTIAGAKYEQYF. The chain is built from TRBV27 and TRBJ2-7, with a tentative D call TRBD2 (7 bases). Between the trimmed V and J ends, which lost 5 bases and 4 bases, there was a span of 24 bases. Per the germline V gene, CDR1 is MNHEY and CDR2 is SMNVEV (reference sequence). The CDR3 loop spans 17 amino acids.

The chain carries TRBV29-1 and TRBJ1-5, with D maybe TRBD1 (6 bases). Trimming took off 1 base at V and 9 bases at J, with 13 bases between the two ends. This CDR3 spans 13 amino acids. Germline V gene lookup returns CDR1 SQVTM and CDR2 ANQGSEA. The CDR3 nucleotides are TGCAGCGTTGAAGTTAGGGGAGGGGGGCCCCAGCATTTT. It specifies CSVEVRGGGPQHF.

J is TRBJ2-3 and V is TRBV18; D unclear. The CDR3 runs 14 residues. Trimming left V 3 bases short and J 0 bases short, with 7 bases between. Germline assignment: CDR1 KGHSH and CDR2 LQKENI. The CDR3 coding sequence is TGTGCCAGCTCACCCCCCCTGAGCACAGATACGCAGTATTTT. Encoded protein: CASSPPLSTDTQYF.

The V and J genes are TRBV7-7 and TRBJ2-1, with 10 nucleotides matching TRBD1. The germline V gene encodes CDR1 SSHAT and CDR2 FNYEAQ (reference sequence). The CDR3 covers 17 residues. V dropped 5 bases and J dropped 7; count of bases not matched to a gene: 14. The CDR3 sequence: CASSKEPRQGANNEQFF. The CDR3 nucleotides are TGTGCCAGCAGCAAAGAACCTCGACAGGGGGCGAATAATGAGCAGTTCTTC. The full variable domain, completed using reference TRBV7-7 and TRBJ2-1, is GAGVSQSPRYKVTKRGQDVTLRCDPISSHATLYWYQQALGQGPEFLTYFNYEAQPDKSGLPSDRFSAERPEGSISTLTIQRTEQRDSAMYRCASSKEPRQGANNEQFFGPGTRLTVL.

The gene calls are TRBV4-1 and TRBJ2-1, with 16 bases fitting TRBD2. V lost 0 bases and J lost 6; bases outside the gene matches: 8. The germline CDR1 and CDR2 sequences are MGHRA and YSYEKL. The CDR3 sequence is 19 residues long. The CDR3 sequence is CASSQDPGLAGGRGNEQFF. The CDR3 DNA is TGCGCCAGCAGCCAAGATCCGGGACTAGCGGGAGGGAGGGGCAATGAGCAGTTCTTC.

J is TRBJ2-5 and V is TRBV5-1; the D is unclear. Deletions cut 0 bases from V and 5 bases from J, with 8 bases between. Germline lookup yields CDR1 SGHRS and CDR2 YFSETQ. The CDR3 runs to 13 residues. The DNA of the CDR3 is TGCGCCAGCAGCTTGGAGGTAGAGGAGACCCAGTACTTC. It translates to CASSLEVEETQYF. Based on the CDR3 plus reference TRBV5-1 and TRBJ2-5, the full variable domain is KAGVTQTPRYLIKTRGQQVTLSCSPISGHRSVSWYQQTPGQGLQFLFEYFSETQRNKGNFPGRFSGRQFSNSRSEMNVSTLELGDSALYLCASSLEVEETQYFGPGTRLLVL.

This clone has only one observation. The gene calls are TRBV7-9 and TRBJ2-2, with D perhaps TRBD2 (5 bases). This CDR3 is 14 amino acids long. Germline CDR1 reads SEHNR; CDR2 reads FQNEAQ (reference sequence). V lost 2 bases and J 7 bases, leaving 11 bases between the germline ends. Here the CDR3 reads CASSLTGWNGELFF. The CDR3 nucleotides are TGTGCCAGCAGCTTAACGGGGTGGAACGGGGAGCTGTTTTTT. The variable domain in full, with the rest retrieved from reference TRBV7-9 and TRBJ2-2, is DTGVSQNPRHKITKRGQNVTFRCDPISEHNRLYWYRQTLGQGPEFLTYFQNEAQLEKSRLLSDRFSAERPKGSFSTLEIQRTEQGDSAMYLCASSLTGWNGELFFGEGSRLTVL.

The V and J genes are TRBV19 and TRBJ2-7; perhaps TRBD1 as D (6 bases). The V and J ends lost 1 base and 4 bases respectively, with 11 bases between them. Looked up from germline, CDR1 is LNHDA and CDR2 is SQIVND (reference sequence). This CDR3 comprises 14 residues. Written as DNA, the CDR3 is TGTGCCAGTAGTATAGGGCAGGGGTGGTACGAGCAGTACTTC. As protein: CASSIGQGWYEQYF.

The genes are TRBV2 and TRBJ1-6; a possible D gene is TRBD1 (5 bases). There are 13 residues in the CDR3. V gave up 6 bases and J gave up 14 bases, with 17 bases separating them. Germline CDR1 SNHLY, CDR2 FYNNEI. The CDR3 nucleotides are TGTGCCAGCAGCGACACAGGTTTTTCGTCCCTCCACTTT. Residues: CASSDTGFSSLHF.

The chain carries TRBV6-5 and TRBJ2-1, with 9 bases lining up with TRBD2. Trimming removed 6 bases from V and 8 bases from J; junction bases left unmatched: 5. Germline lookup yields CDR1 MNHEY and CDR2 SVGAGI. The CDR3 length is 13 residues. CDR3: CASRVAGVDEQFF. The CDR3 bases are TGTGCCAGCAGGGTAGCGGGAGTTGATGAGCAGTTCTTC.

The rearrangement joins TRBV2 to TRBJ1-1; D gene unclear. Germline CDR1 reads SNHLY; CDR2 reads FYNNEI. The CDR3 runs 12 residues. V was trimmed by 3 bases and J by 10 bases, leaving 12 bases between them. CDR3 DNA: TGTGCCAGCAGTGATCGAGTCCGGGGAGCTTTCTTT. This translates into CASSDRVRGAFF. Full variable domain (missing parts from reference TRBV2 and TRBJ1-1): EPEVTQTPSHQVTQMGQEVILRCVPISNHLYFYWYRQILGQKVEFLVSFYNNEISEKSEIFDDQFSVERPDGSNFTLKIRSTKLEDSAMYFCASSDRVRGAFFGQGTRLTVV.